Listed here are 2 T cell receptor beta chains from one sample, sequenced in a study of blood T cell repertoires in COVID-19. Method: immunoSEQ multiplex PCR; TCRdb's copy keeps in-frame clones and lacks some. Altogether roughly 35,000 clones are present, around 85% being singletons, with the ten largest covering roughly 15%. Sequencing was performed on peripheral blood. These receptors were collected from a human donor with acute or convalescent COVID-19. The donor label of this sample is uncertain.

The V and J genes are TRBV2 and TRBJ1-1; D is undetermined. CDR1 and CDR2 (germline): SNHLY, FYNNEI. Deletions cut 6 bases from V and 0 bases from J, with 8 bases between. The CDR3 is 13 residues long. For the CDR3, the DNA is TGTGCCAGCAGGGAGGAGGTGAACACTGAAGCTTTCTTT. Translated: CASREEVNTEAFF.

The chain joins TRBV4-2 to TRBJ2-7, with 7 bases that match TRBD1. This CDR3 spans 17 amino acids. Unmatched junction bases numbered 12, after V lost 1 base and J lost 3 bases. Looked up from germline, CDR1 is LGHNA and CDR2 is YNFKEQ. The CDR3 region has the DNA TGTGCCAGCAGCCAAGCTCCCGGACAGGCCGGCCGCTACGAGCAGTACTTC. This translates into CASSQAPGQAGRYEQYF.